This passage covers 10 T cell receptor beta chains from one sample sequenced in a study of brain T cells in children with intractable seizures. The data were produced by immunoSEQ multiplex PCR, yet TCRdb's version contains in-frame clones alone and is incomplete. The profile shows approximately 60,000 clones, roughly 95% of them singletons. This sample comprised peripheral blood, obtained at surgery. Receptors originate from a boy under three years old with focal cortical dysplasia and intractable seizures.

The chain recombines TRBV9 with TRBJ2-7; 8 nucleotides agree with TRBD2. The CDR3 loop spans 16 amino acids. CDR1 SGDLS and CDR2 YYNGEE come from the germline V gene. V shed 0 bases and J 5 bases; nucleotides not matched to a gene: 10. The CDR3 loop is CASSVGAGGMTDEQYF. The CDR3 DNA is TGTGCCAGCAGCGTAGGGGCGGGAGGCATGACGGACGAGCAGTACTTC.

The chain links TRBV4-2 to TRBJ1-3; D remains unclear. Germline CDR1 reads LGHNA; CDR2 reads YNFKEQ. This CDR3 is built from 15 residues. Trimming left V 1 base short and J 0 bases short, with 7 bases between. The CDR3, as DNA: TGTGCCAGCAGCCAAGTACTACCCTCTGGAAACACCATATATTTT. It yields the protein CASSQVLPSGNTIYF.

This chain joins TRBV4-1 and TRBJ2-1; 12 nucleotides align to TRBD2. Germline V gene sequence: CDR1 MGHRA, CDR2 YSYEKL. The CDR3 is 19 residues long. Unmatched junction bases numbered 8, after V lost 1 base and J lost 1 base. The CDR3 DNA is TGCGCCAGCAGCCAAGGGCTAGCGGGGGGGCCTACATCCTACAATGAGCAGTTCTTC. Protein sequence: CASSQGLAGGPTSYNEQFF.

The sample holds one count of this clone. V gene TRBV3-1 (or the pseudogene TRBV3-2) combines with J gene TRBJ2-5, with 7 bases that match TRBD2. The V gene's germline CDR1 is LGHDT and CDR2 YNNKEL (reference sequence). Trimming at V came to 0 bases and at J to 2 bases, leaving 9 bases not matched to a gene. The CDR3 spans 17 residues. This CDR3 reads CASSQDRSGTFQETQYF. Here the CDR3 DNA reads TGTGCCAGCAGCCAAGATCGCAGCGGGACCTTTCAAGAGACCCAGTACTTC.

J is TRBJ2-7 and V is TRBV7-9; D call uncertain. The CDR3 runs 16 residues. V gave up 2 bases and J gave up 2 bases, with 16 bases separating them. Germline V gives CDR1 SEHNR, CDR2 FQNEAQ (reference sequence). Written as DNA, the CDR3 is TGTGCCAGCAGCTTATACTTTACACTCCCTGCCTACGAGCAGTACTTC. Its translation is CASSLYFTLPAYEQYF.

The V call is TRBV3-1 (or the pseudogene TRBV3-2), the J call TRBJ1-1; D gene unclear. V was clipped by 1 base and J by 3 bases, with 6 bases between them. The CDR3 has 13 residues. The V gene's germline CDR1 is LGHDT and CDR2 YNNKEL (reference sequence). The CDR3 bases are TGTGCCAGCAGCCAAGGGGCGGACACTGAAGCTTTCTTT. Its protein is CASSQGADTEAFF.

The rearrangement links TRBV7-3 to TRBJ2-1, with D perhaps matching TRBD2 (6 bases). Germline V lookup: CDR1 SGHTA, CDR2 FQGTGA. The CDR3 length is 15 residues. With 3 bases removed from V and 5 bases from J, the gap between germline ends came to 14 bases. CDR3 DNA: TGTGCCAGCAGCTTGGCCCTCAGGACTAACAATGAGCAGTTCTTC. Protein sequence: CASSLALRTNNEQFF. The variable domain in full, with the rest retrieved from reference TRBV7-3 and TRBJ2-1, is GAGVSQTPSNKVTEKGKYVELRCDPISGHTALYWYRQSLGQGPEFLIYFQGTGAADDSGLPNDRFFAVRPEGSVSTLKIQRTERGDSAVYLCASSLALRTNNEQFFGPGTRLTVL.

The chain has TRBV19 and TRBJ1-3; the D is unclear. In germline, CDR1 is LNHDA, CDR2 SQIVND (reference sequence). The V and J ends lost 9 bases and 0 bases respectively, with 15 bases between them. The CDR3 loop spans 15 amino acids. CDR3 loop: CASQPWSFSGNTIYF. CDR3 bases: TGTGCCAGCCAGCCGTGGAGTTTCTCTGGAAACACCATATATTTT.

The V and J genes are TRBV11-2 and TRBJ1-1; 7 nucleotides line up with TRBD1. V trimming: 3 bases; J trimming: 0 bases; junction bases outside the gene matches: 4. This CDR3 is 15 amino acids long. Per germline, CDR1 SGHAT and CDR2 FQNNGV. The CDR3 nucleotides are TGTGCCAGCAGCTTTCGAGGACAGGTGAACACTGAAGCTTTCTTT. This encodes CASSFRGQVNTEAFF. Variable domain in full (rest from reference TRBV11-2 and TRBJ1-1): EAGVAQSPRYKIIEKRQSVAFWCNPISGHATLYWYQQILGQGPKLLIQFQNNGVVDDSQLPKDRFSAERLKGVDSTLKIQPAKLEDSAVYLCASSFRGQVNTEAFFGQGTRLTVV.

V and J are TRBV7-8 and TRBJ2-7; 8 positions agree with TRBD1. V lost 5 bases, J lost 0 bases, and 6 bases stayed unmatched. CDR1 and CDR2 from the germline V gene are SGHVS and FQNEAQ. CDR3 size: 15 residues. The CDR3 protein is CASSAAGQVSYEQYF. The DNA for the CDR3 is TGTGCCAGCAGCGCGGCGGGACAGGTCTCCTACGAGCAGTACTTC.